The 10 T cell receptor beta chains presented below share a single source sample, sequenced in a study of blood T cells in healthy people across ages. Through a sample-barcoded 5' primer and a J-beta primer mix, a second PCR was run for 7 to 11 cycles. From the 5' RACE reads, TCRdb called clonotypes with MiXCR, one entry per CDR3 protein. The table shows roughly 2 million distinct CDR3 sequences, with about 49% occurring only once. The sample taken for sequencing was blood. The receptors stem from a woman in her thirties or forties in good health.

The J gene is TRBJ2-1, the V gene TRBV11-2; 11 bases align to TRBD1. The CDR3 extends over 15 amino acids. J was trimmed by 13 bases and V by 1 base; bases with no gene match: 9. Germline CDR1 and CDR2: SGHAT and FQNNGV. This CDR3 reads CASSLGTGGLETQFF. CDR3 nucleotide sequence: TGTGCCAGCAGCTTAGGGACAGGGGGCTTGGAGACCCAGTTCTTC.

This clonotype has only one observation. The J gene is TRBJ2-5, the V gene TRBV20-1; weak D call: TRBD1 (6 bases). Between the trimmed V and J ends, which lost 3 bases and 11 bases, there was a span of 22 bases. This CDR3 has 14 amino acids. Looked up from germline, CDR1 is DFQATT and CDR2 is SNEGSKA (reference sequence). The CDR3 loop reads CSARGLPGDNEQYF. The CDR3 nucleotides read TGCAGTGCTAGGGGCCTCCCAGGGGATAATGAGCAGTACTTC.

CDR3 nucleotide sequence: TGCGCCAGCAGCCCAGCGACAGGGGGTAGCCAAGAGACCCAGTACTTC. Residues: CASSPATGGSQETQYF. The gene calls are TRBV5-1 and TRBJ2-5, with 9 bases matching TRBD1. In germline, CDR1 is SGHRS, CDR2 YFSETQ. The V segment lost 4 bases and the J segment 1 base; nucleotides outside the gene matches: 8. This CDR3 region has 16 residues.

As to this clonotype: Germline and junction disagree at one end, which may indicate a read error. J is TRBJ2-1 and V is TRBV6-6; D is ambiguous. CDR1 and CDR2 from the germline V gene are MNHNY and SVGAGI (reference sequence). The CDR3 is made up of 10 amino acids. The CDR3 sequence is CASSWDERFF. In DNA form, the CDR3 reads TGTGCCAGCAGCTGGGATGAGCGGTTCTTC.

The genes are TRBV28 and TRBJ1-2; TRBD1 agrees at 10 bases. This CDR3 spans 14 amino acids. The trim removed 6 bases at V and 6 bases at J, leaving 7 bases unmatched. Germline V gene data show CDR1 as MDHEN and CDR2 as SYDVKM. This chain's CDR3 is CASRWGQGNDGYTF. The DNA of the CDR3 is TGTGCCAGCAGGTGGGGACAGGGGAACGATGGCTACACCTTC.

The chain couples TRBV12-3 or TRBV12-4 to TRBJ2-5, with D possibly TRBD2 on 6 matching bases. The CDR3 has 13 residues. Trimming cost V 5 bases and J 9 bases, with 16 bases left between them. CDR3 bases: TGTGCCAGCAGTCCTAACCTGAGGGAGGCCCAGTACTTC. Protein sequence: CASSPNLREAQYF.

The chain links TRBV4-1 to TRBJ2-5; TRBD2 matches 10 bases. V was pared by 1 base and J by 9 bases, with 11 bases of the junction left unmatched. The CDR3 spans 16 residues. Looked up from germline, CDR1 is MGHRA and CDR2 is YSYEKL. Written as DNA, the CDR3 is TGCGCCAGCAGCCAAGTAGCGGCGAGCGGGGGGGCTGCCCAGTACTTC. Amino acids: CASSQVAASGGAAQYF.

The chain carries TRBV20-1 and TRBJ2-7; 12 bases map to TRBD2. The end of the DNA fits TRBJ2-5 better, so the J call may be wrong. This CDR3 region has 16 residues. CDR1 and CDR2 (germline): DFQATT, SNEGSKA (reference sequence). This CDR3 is CSARNFPSGGGETQYF. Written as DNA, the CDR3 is TGCAGTGCTAGAAATTTTCCTAGCGGGGGGGGAGAGACCCAGTACTTC.

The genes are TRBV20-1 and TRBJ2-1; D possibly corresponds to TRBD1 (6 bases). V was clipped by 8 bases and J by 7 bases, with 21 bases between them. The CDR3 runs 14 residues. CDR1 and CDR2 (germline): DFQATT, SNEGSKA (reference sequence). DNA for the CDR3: TGCAGTCCCAGCGATCCGGGACAACCGAATGAGCAGTTCTTC. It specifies CSPSDPGQPNEQFF.

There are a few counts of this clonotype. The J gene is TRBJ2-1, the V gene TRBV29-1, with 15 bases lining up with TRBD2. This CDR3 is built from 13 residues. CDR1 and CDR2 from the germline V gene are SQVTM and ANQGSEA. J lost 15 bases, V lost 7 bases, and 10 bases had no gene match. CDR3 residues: CSGTVGTSGGMFF. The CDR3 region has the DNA TGCAGCGGAACCGTGGGGACTAGCGGGGGGATGTTCTTC.